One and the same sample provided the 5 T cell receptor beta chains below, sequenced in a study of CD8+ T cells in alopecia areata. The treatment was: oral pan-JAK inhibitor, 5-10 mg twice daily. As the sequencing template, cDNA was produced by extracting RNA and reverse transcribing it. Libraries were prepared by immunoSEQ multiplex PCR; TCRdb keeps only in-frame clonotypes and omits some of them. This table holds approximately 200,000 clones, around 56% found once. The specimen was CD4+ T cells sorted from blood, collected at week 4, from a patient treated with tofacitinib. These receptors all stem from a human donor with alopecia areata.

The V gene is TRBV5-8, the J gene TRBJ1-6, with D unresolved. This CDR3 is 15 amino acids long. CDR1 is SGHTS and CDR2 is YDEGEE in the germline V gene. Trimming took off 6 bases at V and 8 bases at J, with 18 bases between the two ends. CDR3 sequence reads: CASTAKRAGDSPLHF. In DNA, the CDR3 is TGTGCCAGCACCGCGAAGAGGGCCGGCGATTCACCCCTCCACTTT.

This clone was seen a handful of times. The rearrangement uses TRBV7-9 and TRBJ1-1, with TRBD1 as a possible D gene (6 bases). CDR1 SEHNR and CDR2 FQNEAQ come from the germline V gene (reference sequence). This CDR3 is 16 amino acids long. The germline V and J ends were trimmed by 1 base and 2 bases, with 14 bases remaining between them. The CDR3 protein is CASSLDNGGANTEAFF. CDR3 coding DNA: TGTGCCAGCAGCTTAGATAATGGGGGGGCAAACACTGAAGCTTTCTTT.

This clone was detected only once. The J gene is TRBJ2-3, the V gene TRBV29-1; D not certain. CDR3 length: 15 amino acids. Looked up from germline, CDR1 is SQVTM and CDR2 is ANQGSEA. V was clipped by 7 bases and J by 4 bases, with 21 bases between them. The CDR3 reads CSAPPGQGNPDTQYF. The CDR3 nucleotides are TGCAGCGCCCCCCCGGGCCAAGGTAACCCAGATACGCAGTATTTT.

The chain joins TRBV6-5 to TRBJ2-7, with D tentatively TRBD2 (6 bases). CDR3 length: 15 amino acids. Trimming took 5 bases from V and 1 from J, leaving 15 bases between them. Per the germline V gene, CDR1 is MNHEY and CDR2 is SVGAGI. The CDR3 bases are TGTGCCAGCAGTCTAAGTGGGGGACTTTCCTACGAGCAGTACTTC. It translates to CASSLSGGLSYEQYF.

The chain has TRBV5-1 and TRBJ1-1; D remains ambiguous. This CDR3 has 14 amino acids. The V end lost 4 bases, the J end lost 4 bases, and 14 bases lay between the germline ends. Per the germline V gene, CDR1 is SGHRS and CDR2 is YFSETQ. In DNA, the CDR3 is TGCGCCAGCAGCCTGAAGGGTCAAGGCACTGAAGCTTTCTTT. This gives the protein CASSLKGQGTEAFF.